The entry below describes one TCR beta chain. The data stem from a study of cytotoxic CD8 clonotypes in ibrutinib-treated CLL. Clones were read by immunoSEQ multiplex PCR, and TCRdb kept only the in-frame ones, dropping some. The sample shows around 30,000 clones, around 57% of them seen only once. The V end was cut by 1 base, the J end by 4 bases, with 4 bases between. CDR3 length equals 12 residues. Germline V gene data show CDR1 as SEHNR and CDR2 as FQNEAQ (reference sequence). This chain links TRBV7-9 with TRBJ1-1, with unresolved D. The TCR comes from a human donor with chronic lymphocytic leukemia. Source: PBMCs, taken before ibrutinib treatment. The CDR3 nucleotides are TGTGCCAGCAGCTTAGTGGCCACTGAAGCTTTCTTT. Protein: CASSLVATEAFF.